The 8 T cell receptor beta chains given below trace back to one sample, sequenced in a study of identical twins. TCRdb re-derived calls from the 5' RACE reads in MiXCR, one entry per CDR3 protein. The table includes around 480,000 distinct CDR3 sequences, 13% to 15% detected once. These data also formed part of another study, on yellow fever vaccine responses in identical twins.

The specimen was CD4+ T cells sorted from blood. These receptors came from a woman between 18 and 29 years old in good health.

The chain has TRBV7-2 and TRBJ2-7, with unresolved D. In germline, CDR1 is SGHTA, CDR2 FQGNSA. The V and J ends lost 5 bases and 2 bases respectively, with 13 bases between them. There are 14 residues in the CDR3. CDR3 protein: CASSHGPQTYEQYF. The CDR3 region has the DNA TGTGCCAGCAGCCACGGGCCGCAAACCTACGAGCAGTACTTC. The complete variable domain, with remaining parts taken from reference TRBV7-2 and TRBJ2-7, reads GAGVSQSPSNKVTEKGKDVELRCDPISGHTALYWYRQSLGQGLEFLIYFQGNSAPDKSGLPSDRFSAERTGGSVSTLTIQRTQQEDSAVYLCASSHGPQTYEQYFGPGTRLTVT.

The V and J genes are TRBV7-3 and TRBJ2-7, with D possibly being TRBD2 (5 bases). V lost 2 bases, J lost 0 bases, and 5 bases lay in between. The germline V gene encodes CDR1 SGHTA and CDR2 FQGTGA. The CDR3 contains 13 residues. The CDR3 protein is CASSLDYSYEQYF. DNA for the CDR3: TGTGCCAGCAGCTTAGACTACTCCTACGAGCAGTACTTC.

The genes are TRBV24-1 and TRBJ2-5, with TRBD1 identical over 8 bases. The CDR3 has 16 amino acids. From germline, CDR1 is KGHDR and CDR2 SFDVKD. Losses at the gene ends were 3 bases for V and 1 base for J; bases not matched to a gene: 6. CDR3 region: CATSDIRTGTQETQYF. The CDR3, as DNA: TGTGCCACCAGTGATATAAGGACAGGGACCCAAGAGACCCAGTACTTC.

This clonotype was found a few times. The chain carries TRBV4-3 and TRBJ2-5; TRBD2 might be the D (6 bases). This CDR3 comprises 13 residues. Trimming took off 2 bases at V and 7 bases at J, with 11 bases between the two ends. The germline V gene encodes CDR1 LGHNA and CDR2 YSLEER. CDR3 region: CASSQNSGGTQYF. Here the CDR3 DNA reads TGCGCCAGCAGCCAAAACTCCGGGGGGACCCAGTACTTC.

This clonotype came up a few times. The chain joins TRBV27 to TRBJ2-7, with D possibly called TRBD1 or TRBD2 (5 bases each). This CDR3 region has 16 residues. The V end lost 10 bases, the J end lost 2 bases, and 24 bases lay between the germline ends. Germline V gives CDR1 MNHEY, CDR2 SMNVEV (reference sequence). Here the CDR3 DNA reads TGTGCCACCGCAATCAAAGGGGACCCTATACCCTACGAGCAGTACTTC. Its protein product is CATAIKGDPIPYEQYF.

This clonotype showed up many times. The rearrangement joins TRBV25-1 to TRBJ2-6, with D uncertain. The germline V gene encodes CDR1 MGHDK and CDR2 SYGVNS. V was pared by 5 bases and J by 0 bases, with 2 bases between. The CDR3 is made up of 13 amino acids. This CDR3 reads CASSISGANVLTF. The CDR3 nucleotides read TGTGCCAGCAGTATCTCTGGGGCCAACGTCCTGACTTTC. The full variable domain, its missing parts supplied by reference TRBV25-1 and TRBJ2-6, is EADIYQTPRYLVIGTGKKITLECSQTMGHDKMYWYQQDPGMELHLIHYSYGVNSTEKGDLSSESTVSRIRTEHFPLTLESARPSHTSQYLCASSISGANVLTFGAGSRLTVL.

This clonotype was detected only a few times. The chain employs TRBV20-1 and TRBJ2-3; 14 nucleotides line up with TRBD2. Germline loops: CDR1 DFQATT, CDR2 SNEGSKA (reference sequence). The CDR3 covers 15 residues. V trimming: 6 bases; J trimming: 6 bases; junction bases outside the gene matches: 8. The CDR3 here is CSAQGLAGASDTQYF. The CDR3 DNA follows: TGCAGTGCCCAGGGACTAGCGGGAGCGAGCGATACGCAGTATTTT.

This clonotype was found many times. V is TRBV7-8 and J is TRBJ2-3, with 7 bases lining up with TRBD2. V gave up 2 bases and J gave up 0 bases; unmatched junction bases: 5. This CDR3 contains 16 residues. Germline V gene data show CDR1 as SGHVS and CDR2 as FQNEAQ. Written as DNA, the CDR3 is TGTGCCAGCAGCTTACGGGGGGACCCTAGCACAGATACGCAGTATTTT. This codes for CASSLRGDPSTDTQYF.